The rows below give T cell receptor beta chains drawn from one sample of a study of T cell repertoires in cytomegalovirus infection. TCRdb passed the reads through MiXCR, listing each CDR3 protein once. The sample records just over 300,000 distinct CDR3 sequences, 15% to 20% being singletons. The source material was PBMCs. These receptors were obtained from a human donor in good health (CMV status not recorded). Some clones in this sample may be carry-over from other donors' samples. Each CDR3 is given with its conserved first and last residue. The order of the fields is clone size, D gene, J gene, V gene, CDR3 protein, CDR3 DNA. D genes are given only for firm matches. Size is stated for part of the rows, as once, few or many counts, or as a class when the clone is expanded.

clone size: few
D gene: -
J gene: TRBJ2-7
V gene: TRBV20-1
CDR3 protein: CSAFDPNSYEQYF
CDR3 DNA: TGCAGTGCTTTTGATCCGAATAGCTACGAGCAGTACTTC

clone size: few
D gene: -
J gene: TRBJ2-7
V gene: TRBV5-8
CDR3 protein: CASSLRVGYEQYF
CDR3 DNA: TGTGCCAGCAGCTTGAGAGTGGGCTACGAGCAGTACTTC

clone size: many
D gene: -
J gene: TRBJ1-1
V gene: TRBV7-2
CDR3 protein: CASSFVSGVEAFF
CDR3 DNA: TGTGCCAGCAGCTTCGTGTCAGGAGTGGAAGCTTTCTTT

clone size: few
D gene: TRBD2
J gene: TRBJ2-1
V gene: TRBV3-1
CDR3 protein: CASSPGLASDEQFF
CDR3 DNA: TGTGCCAGCAGCCCGGGACTAGCGTCGGATGAGCAGTTCTTC

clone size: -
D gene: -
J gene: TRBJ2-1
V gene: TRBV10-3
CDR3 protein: CAISARAGGEQFF
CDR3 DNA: TGTGCCATCAGTGCCAGGGCCGGTGGTGAGCAGTTCTTC

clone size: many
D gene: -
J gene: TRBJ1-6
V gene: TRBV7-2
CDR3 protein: CASSLVALEGGASPLHF
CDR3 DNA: TGTGCCAGCAGCTTAGTAGCCCTAGAGGGGGGTGCCTCACCCCTCCACTTT

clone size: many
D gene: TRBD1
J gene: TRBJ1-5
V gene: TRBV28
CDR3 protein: CASSPGQGNSNQPQHF
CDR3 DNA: TGTGCCAGCAGTCCGGGACAGGGCAATAGCAATCAGCCCCAGCATTTT

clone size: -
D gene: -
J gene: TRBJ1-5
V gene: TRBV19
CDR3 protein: CASSSGRTVSNQPQHF
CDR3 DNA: TGTGCCAGTAGTAGCGGAAGGACGGTTAGCAATCAGCCCCAGCATTTT

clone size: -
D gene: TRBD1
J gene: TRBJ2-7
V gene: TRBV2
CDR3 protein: CASSEPLFPEPGQGGYEQYF
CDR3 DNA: TGTGCCAGCAGTGAACCGCTTTTTCCGGAACCCGGACAGGGGGGGTACGAGCAGTACTTC

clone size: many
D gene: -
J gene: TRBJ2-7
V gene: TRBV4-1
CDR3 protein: CASSFRLVSSYEQYF
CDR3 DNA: TGCGCCAGCAGCTTTCGACTAGTCAGCTCCTACGAGCAGTACTTC

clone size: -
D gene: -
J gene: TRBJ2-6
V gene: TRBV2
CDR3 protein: CASSDPGSSGANVLTF
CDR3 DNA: TGTGCCAGCAGTGACCCTGGGAGTTCTGGGGCCAACGTCCTGACTTTC

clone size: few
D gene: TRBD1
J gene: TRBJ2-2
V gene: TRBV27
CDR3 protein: CASSLIGTVNTGELFF
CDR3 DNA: TGTGCCAGCAGTCTCATAGGGACAGTAAACACCGGGGAGCTGTTTTTT

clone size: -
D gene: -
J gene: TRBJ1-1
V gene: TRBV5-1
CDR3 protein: CASSFEGSDTEAFF
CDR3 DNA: TGCGCCAGCAGCTTTGAGGGTTCGGACACTGAAGCTTTCTTT

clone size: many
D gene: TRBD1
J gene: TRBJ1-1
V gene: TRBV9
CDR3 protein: CASSPVAQGVEAFF
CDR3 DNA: TGTGCCAGCAGCCCCGTGGCCCAGGGGGTTGAAGCTTTCTTT

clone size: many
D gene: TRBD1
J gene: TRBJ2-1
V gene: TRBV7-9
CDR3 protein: CASSTWTGGLGAVPNEQFF
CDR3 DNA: TGTGCCAGCAGCACCTGGACAGGGGGCTTGGGTGCTGTTCCTAATGAGCAGTTCTTC

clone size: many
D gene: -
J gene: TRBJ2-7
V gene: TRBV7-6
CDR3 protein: CASSLAEGGEQYF
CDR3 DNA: TGTGCCAGCAGCTTAGCCGAAGGGGGCGAGCAGTACTTC

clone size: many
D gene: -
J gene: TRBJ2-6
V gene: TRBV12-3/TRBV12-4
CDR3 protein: CASSLGSGANVLTF
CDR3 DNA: TGTGCCAGCAGTTTAGGGTCTGGGGCCAACGTCCTGACTTTC

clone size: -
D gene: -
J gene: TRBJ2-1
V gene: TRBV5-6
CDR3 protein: CASSLRAGALNEQFF
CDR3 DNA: TGTGCCAGCAGCTTGAGGGCGGGGGCTTTAAATGAGCAGTTCTTC

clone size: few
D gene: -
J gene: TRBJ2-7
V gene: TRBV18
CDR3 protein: CASSPADTYEQYF
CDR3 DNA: TGTGCCAGCTCACCGGCAGACACCTACGAGCAGTACTTC

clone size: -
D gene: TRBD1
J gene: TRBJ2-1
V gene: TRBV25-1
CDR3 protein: CASSDGQGGYNEQFF
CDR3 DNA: TGTGCCAGCAGCGACGGACAGGGGGGTTACAATGAGCAGTTCTTC

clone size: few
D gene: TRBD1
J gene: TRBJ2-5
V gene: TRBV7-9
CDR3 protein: CASSFPGTGGASKETQYF
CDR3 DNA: TGTGCCAGCAGCTTCCCTGGGACAGGGGGCGCTTCCAAAGAGACCCAGTACTTC

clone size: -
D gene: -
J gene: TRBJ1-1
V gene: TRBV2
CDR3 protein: CASSDGRAPLEAFF
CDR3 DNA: TGTGCCAGCAGTGATGGGAGGGCGCCTCTTGAAGCTTTCTTT

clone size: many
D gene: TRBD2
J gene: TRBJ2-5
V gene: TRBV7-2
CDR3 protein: CASSSGLAMGETQYF
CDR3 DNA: TGTGCCAGCAGCTCGGGACTAGCGATGGGAGAGACCCAGTACTTC

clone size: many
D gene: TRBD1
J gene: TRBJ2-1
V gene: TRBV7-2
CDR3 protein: CASSDAPGTGGTNEQFF
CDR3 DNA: TGTGCCAGCAGCGACGCCCCAGGGACAGGGGGGACCAATGAGCAGTTCTTC

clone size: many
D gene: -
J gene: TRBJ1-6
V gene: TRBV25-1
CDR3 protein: CASSDRERSPLHF
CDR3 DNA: TGTGCCAGCAGTGACAGGGAAAGATCACCCCTCCACTTT

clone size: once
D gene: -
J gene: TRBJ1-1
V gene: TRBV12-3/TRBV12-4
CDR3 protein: CASSSLGSGDTEAFF
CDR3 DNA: TGTGCCAGCAGTTCCCTAGGGAGTGGGGACACTGAAGCTTTCTTT

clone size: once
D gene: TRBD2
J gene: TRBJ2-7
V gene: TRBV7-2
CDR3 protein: CASSLEGGLGGGVQYF
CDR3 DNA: TGTGCCAGCAGCTTAGAGGGGGGACTCGGGGGGGGCGTGCAGTACTTC

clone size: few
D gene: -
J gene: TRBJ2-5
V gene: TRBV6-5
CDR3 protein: CASSYYSLGTETQYF
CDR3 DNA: TGTGCCAGCAGTTACTACTCACTCGGGACAGAGACCCAGTACTTC

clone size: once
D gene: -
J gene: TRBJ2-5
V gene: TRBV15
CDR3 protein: CATSLQGRGAQETQYF
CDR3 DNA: TGTGCCACCAGCCTCCAGGGGAGGGGAGCCCAAGAGACCCAGTACTTC

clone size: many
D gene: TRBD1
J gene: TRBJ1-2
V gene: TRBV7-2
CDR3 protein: CASSLGTGYFGGYTF
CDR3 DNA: TGTGCCAGCAGCTTGGGGACAGGTTATTTCGGTGGCTACACCTTC

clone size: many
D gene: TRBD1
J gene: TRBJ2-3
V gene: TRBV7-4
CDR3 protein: CASSLPGQGAQTTDTQCF
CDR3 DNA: TGTGCCAGCAGCCTCCCGGGACAGGGGGCTCAGACCACAGATACGCAGTGTTTT

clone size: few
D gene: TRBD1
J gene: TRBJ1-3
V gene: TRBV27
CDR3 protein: CASRTGGTTGNTIYF
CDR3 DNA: TGTGCCAGCAGGACAGGGGGCACAACTGGAAACACCATATATTTT

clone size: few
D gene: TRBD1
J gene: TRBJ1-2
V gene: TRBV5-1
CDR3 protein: CASSLAARGTGYTF
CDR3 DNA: TGCGCCAGCAGCTTGGCCGCCAGGGGGACTGGCTACACCTTC

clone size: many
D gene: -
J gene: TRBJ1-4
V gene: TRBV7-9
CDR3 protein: CASSLDVATNEKLFF
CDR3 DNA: TGTGCCAGCAGCTTGGACGTAGCAACTAATGAAAAACTGTTTTTT

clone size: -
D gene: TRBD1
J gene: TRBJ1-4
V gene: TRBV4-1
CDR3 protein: CASSSRQGEKLFF
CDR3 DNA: TGCGCCAGCAGCAGCCGACAGGGCGAAAAACTGTTTTTT

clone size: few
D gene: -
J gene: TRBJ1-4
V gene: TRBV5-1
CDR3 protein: CASRSGGARNEKLFF
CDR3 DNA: TGCGCCAGCAGATCCGGAGGGGCCCGCAATGAAAAACTGTTTTTT

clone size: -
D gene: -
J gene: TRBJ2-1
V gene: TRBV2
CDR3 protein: CASRTGLGDEQFF
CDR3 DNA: TGTGCCAGCAGAACGGGGCTGGGGGATGAGCAGTTCTTC

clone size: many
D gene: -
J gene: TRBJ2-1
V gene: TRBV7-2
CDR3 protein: CASSLASPKEDLFF
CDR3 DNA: TGTGCCAGCAGCTTAGCGAGCCCAAAGGAGGACCTGTTCTTC

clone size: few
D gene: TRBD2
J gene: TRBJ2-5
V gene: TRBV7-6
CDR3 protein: CASSLAGAYQETQYF
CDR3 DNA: TGTGCTAGCAGCTTAGCGGGGGCATACCAAGAGACCCAGTACTTC

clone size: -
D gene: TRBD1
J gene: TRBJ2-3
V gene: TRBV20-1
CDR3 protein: CSAKTGTGTDTQYF
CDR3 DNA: TGCAGTGCTAAGACCGGGACAGGGACAGATACGCAGTATTTT

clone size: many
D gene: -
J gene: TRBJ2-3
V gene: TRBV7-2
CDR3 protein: CASSLGAGVTDTQYF
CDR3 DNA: TGTGCCAGCAGCTTAGGGGCCGGTGTCACAGATACGCAGTATTTT

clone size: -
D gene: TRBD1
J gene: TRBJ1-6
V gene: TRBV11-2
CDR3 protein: CASSFLQGAIEYHNSPLHF
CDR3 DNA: TGTGCCAGCAGCTTCCTCCAGGGGGCTATTGAGTACCATAATTCACCCCTCCACTTT

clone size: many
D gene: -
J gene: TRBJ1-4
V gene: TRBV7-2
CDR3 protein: CASSLAGASNEKLFF
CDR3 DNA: TGTGCCAGCAGCTTAGCGGGGGCGAGTAATGAAAAACTGTTTTTT

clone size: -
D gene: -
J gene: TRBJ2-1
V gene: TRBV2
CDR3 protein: CASSGSSFGEQFF
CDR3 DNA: TGTGCCAGCAGTGGGAGCAGTTTCGGAGAGCAGTTCTTC

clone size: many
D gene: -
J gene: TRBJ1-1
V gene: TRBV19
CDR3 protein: CASQLPGGLGTEAFF
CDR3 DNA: TGTGCCAGTCAACTCCCAGGAGGTCTGGGGACTGAAGCTTTCTTT

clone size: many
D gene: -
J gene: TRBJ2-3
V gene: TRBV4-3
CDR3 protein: CASSQSGTAADTQYF
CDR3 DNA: TGCGCCAGCAGCCAATCCGGGACCGCGGCAGATACGCAGTATTTT

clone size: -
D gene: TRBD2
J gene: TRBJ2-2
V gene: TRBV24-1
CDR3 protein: CATSDSGPRGATGELFF
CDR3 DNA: TGTGCCACCAGTGATTCCGGGCCGCGGGGGGCGACCGGGGAGCTGTTTTTT

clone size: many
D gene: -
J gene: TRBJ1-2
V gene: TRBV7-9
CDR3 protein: CASSAQGPTWSTF
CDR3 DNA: TGTGCCAGCAGCGCACAGGGCCCAACATGGAGCACCTTC

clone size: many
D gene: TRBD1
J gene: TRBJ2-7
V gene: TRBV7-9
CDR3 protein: CASRGQGFVDEQYF
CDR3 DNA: TGTGCCAGCCGCGGACAGGGGTTTGTGGACGAGCAGTACTTC

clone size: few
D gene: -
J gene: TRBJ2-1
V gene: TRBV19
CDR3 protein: CASSTSAGSFYNEQFF
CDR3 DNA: TGTGCCAGTAGTACGTCGGCCGGGTCGTTCTACAATGAGCAGTTCTTC

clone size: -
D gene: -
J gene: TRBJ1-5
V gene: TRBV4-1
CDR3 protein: CASSGRQASNQPQHF
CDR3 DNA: TGCGCCAGCAGCGGCAGGCAGGCGAGCAATCAGCCCCAGCATTTT

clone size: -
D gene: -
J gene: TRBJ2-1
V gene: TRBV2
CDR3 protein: CASSRGPLGEQFF
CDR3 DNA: TGTGCCAGCAGCAGGGGACCCCTGGGTGAGCAGTTCTTC

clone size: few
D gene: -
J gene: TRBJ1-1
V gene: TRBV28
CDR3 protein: CASIENTEAFF
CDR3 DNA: TGTGCCAGCATAGAGAACACTGAAGCTTTCTTT

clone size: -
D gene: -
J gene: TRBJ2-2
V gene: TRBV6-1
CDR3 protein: CASSSEHFIAGELFF
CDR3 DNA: TGTGCCAGCAGTTCTGAGCATTTCATCGCCGGGGAGCTGTTTTTT

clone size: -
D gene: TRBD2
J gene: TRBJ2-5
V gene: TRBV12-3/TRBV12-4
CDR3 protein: CASSFRTSGPQYF
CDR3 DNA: TGTGCCAGCAGTTTCAGGACTAGCGGGCCCCAGTACTTC